This is a list of T cell receptor beta chains from one sample in a study of shared clonotypes between healthy human individuals. Some clones are missing from TCRdb's copy, which holds only in-frame ones; the method was immunoSEQ multiplex PCR. The sample lists under 850,000 clones, roughly 72% occurring once. Material: memory CD4+ T cells sorted from blood. All receptors derive from a woman aged 25-40 years in good health. The CDR3 runs from the conserved cysteine through the conserved F or W. D genes are given only for firm matches. The size entry is marked missing in some rows and otherwise reads once, few, many or a size class.

V	D	size	J	DNA	CDR3
TRBV5-8	NA	NA	TRBJ2-7	TGTGCCAGCAGCTCTAACCCAGGGGTAACCTACGAGCAGTACTTC	CASSSNPGVTYEQYF
TRBV7-9	NA	NA	TRBJ2-5	TGTGCCAGCAGCTTAGGTCTGAATCAAGAGACCCAGTACTTC	CASSLGLNQETQYF
TRBV7-2	TRBD2	many	TRBJ2-3	TGTGCCAGCAGCTTAGGCCCCCTAGCGGGAGGGGATACGCAGTATTTT	CASSLGPLAGGDTQYF
TRBV5-1	TRBD1	NA	TRBJ2-7	TGCGCCAGCAGCAGAGGACAGGGGGCCTCCTACGAGCAGTACTTC	CASSRGQGASYEQYF
TRBV7-2	NA	NA	TRBJ2-7	TGTGCCAGCAGCTTGGAATTGTCTGGCGAGCAGTACTTC	CASSLELSGEQYF
TRBV6-5	NA	NA	TRBJ1-2	TGTGCCAGCAGTTATGGGAACTATGGCTACACCTTC	CASSYGNYGYTF
TRBV7-8	NA	once	TRBJ2-3	TGTGCCAGCGGTGCCGCCAGAGATACGCAGTATTTT	CASGAARDTQYF
TRBV19	TRBD2	once	TRBJ2-7	TGTGCCAGTAGCTTTAGCGGGAGGGCCACGTACGAGCAGTACTTC	CASSFSGRATYEQYF
TRBV5-1	TRBD1	few	TRBJ2-5	TGCGCCAGCAGCTTAGGGACAGGGAGGATAGAGACCCAGTACTTC	CASSLGTGRIETQYF
TRBV6-4	NA	NA	TRBJ1-6	TGTGCCAGCAGTCAGGAGAGGGGTGGTTCACCCCTCCACTTT	CASSQERGGSPLHF
TRBV6-4	NA	NA	TRBJ2-1	TGTGCCAGCAGTGACCTCCGGGGCGAGGAGCAGTTCTTC	CASSDLRGEEQFF
TRBV15	NA	NA	TRBJ2-1	TGTGCCACCCAATCAGTTCGGAACGGGAGAGGGAATGAGCAGTTCTTC	CATQSVRNGRGNEQFF
TRBV9	NA	NA	TRBJ1-1	TGTGCCAGCAGCGTAGGCGGGGTGAACACTGAAGCTTTCTTT	CASSVGGVNTEAFF
TRBV7-8	NA	many	TRBJ1-5	TGTGCCAGCAGCTTAGAACTGGCGGCAGCAATTAATCAGCCCCAGCATTTT	CASSLELAAAINQPQHF
TRBV29-1	NA	once	TRBJ1-3	TGCAGCGCCGAAGGGGGGACCTCTGGAAACACCATATATTTT	CSAEGGTSGNTIYF
TRBV5-1	TRBD1	NA	TRBJ2-5	TGCGCCAGCAGCTTGGCAGGGGGCGGAGAGACCCAGTACTTC	CASSLAGGGETQYF
TRBV19	NA	few	TRBJ1-5	TGTGCCAGTGGGGGGGCAGGCAATCAGCCCCAGCATTTT	CASGGAGNQPQHF
TRBV5-1	TRBD1	NA	TRBJ2-1	TGCGCCAGCAGCTTGGCCGGACAGGGTGAATGGGGGTTCTTC	CASSLAGQGEWGFF
TRBV7-2	NA	NA	TRBJ1-5	TGTGCCAGCAGCTTAGTCGCAGGGGCTTCTAATCAGCCCCAGCATTTT	CASSLVAGASNQPQHF
TRBV6-6	NA	NA	TRBJ1-1	TGTGCCAGCAGGACACAGGGTATCACTGAAGCTTTCTTT	CASRTQGITEAFF
TRBV2	NA	few	TRBJ1-1	TGTGCCAGCAGTGAAAGATGGCGGGGGGTGGCTTTCTTT	CASSERWRGVAFF
TRBV20-1	NA	NA	TRBJ2-5	TGCAGTGCGTCTCAGGAGACCCAGTACTTC	CSASQETQYF
TRBV6-1	NA	NA	TRBJ2-1	TGTGCCAGCACCCCACGGAGGTACTCCTACAATGAGCAGTTCTTC	CASTPRRYSYNEQFF
TRBV29-1	NA	once	TRBJ2-3	TGCAGCAGTCTGGGGCTCACAGATACGCAGTATTTT	CSSLGLTDTQYF
TRBV18	NA	NA	TRBJ2-1	TGTGCCAGCTCGCCGACCCAGGCGCCTGTGGGATCCAATGAGCAGTTCTTC	CASSPTQAPVGSNEQFF
TRBV6-6	NA	NA	TRBJ1-5	TGTGCCAGCAGTTACGGGGACCGCTCTCAGCCCCAGCATTTT	CASSYGDRSQPQHF
TRBV21-1	NA	many	TRBJ1-1	TGTGCCAGCAGCAAGCCGAAGACAGGTGAAGCTTTCTTT	CASSKPKTGEAFF
TRBV19	TRBD1	NA	TRBJ1-1	TGTGCCAGTAGTATTAGGGGCAGGGGGACGAACACTGAAGCTTTCTTT	CASSIRGRGTNTEAFF
TRBV5-1	TRBD2	NA	TRBJ2-7	TGCGCCAGCAGCTCGGGGGGGTACGAGCAGTACTTC	CASSSGGYEQYF
TRBV6-5	NA	once	TRBJ1-5	TGTGCCAGCAGTTTTCAGGGTAGCAATCAGCCCCAGCATTTT	CASSFQGSNQPQHF
TRBV5-1	NA	NA	TRBJ1-2	TGCGCCAGCAGCCCGACAGAAAACTATGGCTACACCTTC	CASSPTENYGYTF
TRBV30	NA	NA	TRBJ2-7	TGTGCCTGGAGAACAGGTAGCTCCTACGAGCAGTACTTC	CAWRTGSSYEQYF
TRBV5-1	TRBD2	few	TRBJ2-1	TGCGCCAGCAGCTTGTCTAGCGGGCAGTACAATGAGCAGTTCTTC	CASSLSSGQYNEQFF
TRBV27	TRBD1	NA	TRBJ1-5	TGTGCCAGCAGTCCACAAAACCCGGGCCGCCTGGACAGGGACAATCAGCCCCAGCATTTT	CASSPQNPGRLDRDNQPQHF
TRBV28	NA	NA	TRBJ1-1	TGTGCCAGCAGGACTCACACTGAAGCTTTCTTT	CASRTHTEAFF
TRBV14	NA	NA	TRBJ1-2	TGTGCCAGCAGCCATCCGGGGGCAGCCTATGGCTACACCTTC	CASSHPGAAYGYTF
TRBV27	NA	NA	TRBJ2-6	TGTGCCAGCAGTCGGGACATCTCTGGGGCCAACGTCCTGACTTTC	CASSRDISGANVLTF
TRBV28	NA	NA	TRBJ1-6	TGTGCCAGCAGTTTCCAGGGACGTAATTCACCCCTCCACTTT	CASSFQGRNSPLHF
TRBV28	TRBD2	NA	TRBJ2-1	TGTGCCAGCAGCCCTCCGTGGGTGAGCGGGAATTATCTTGAGCAGTTCTTC	CASSPPWVSGNYLEQFF
TRBV29-1	NA	few	TRBJ2-2	TGCAGCGTTTTCGCCGGGACTCGGAACACCGGGGAGCTGTTTTTT	CSVFAGTRNTGELFF
TRBV29-1	NA	once	TRBJ1-2	TGCAGCGTTGGATGGGGCGCGGGCGGCTACACCTTC	CSVGWGAGGYTF
TRBV28	TRBD1	NA	TRBJ1-4	TGTGCCAGCAGTTTGGACCCACGGGACAGTGGAGAAAAACTGTTTTTT	CASSLDPRDSGEKLFF
TRBV28	NA	NA	TRBJ2-6	TGTGCCAGCAGTCTCCCGGGCCTTGATACTGCTGGGGCCAACGTCCTGACTTTC	CASSLPGLDTAGANVLTF
TRBV20-1	NA	NA	TRBJ2-5	TGCAGTGCTAGAGATCAGCGGACCCAGTACTTC	CSARDQRTQYF
TRBV6-6	NA	NA	TRBJ2-3	TGTGCCAGCAGAAGGGGAGATACGCAGTATTTT	CASRRGDTQYF
TRBV5-5	NA	few	TRBJ1-2	TGTGCCAGCAGCTTGGCCACTAACTATGGCTACACCTTC	CASSLATNYGYTF
TRBV5-6	NA	few	TRBJ1-1	TGTGCCAGCAGCTTCGCCCCGAACACTGAAGCTTTCTTT	CASSFAPNTEAFF
TRBV5-1	NA	NA	TRBJ1-2	TGCGCCAGCAGCCTCCGGCCAGGGGTGAATGGCTACACCTTC	CASSLRPGVNGYTF
TRBV7-9	NA	NA	TRBJ2-7	TGTGCCAGCAGCTTAACAGACGGTCTATACGAGCAGTACTTC	CASSLTDGLYEQYF
TRBV7-9	NA	NA	TRBJ2-3	TGTGCCAGCAGCTCCACAGATACGCAGTATTTT	CASSSTDTQYF
TRBV7-3	TRBD2	NA	TRBJ2-1	TGTGCCAGCAGCTCAGCGGGAGACGGGCTCTATGAGCAGTTCTTC	CASSSAGDGLYEQFF
TRBV27	TRBD1	NA	TRBJ1-1	TGTGCCAGCAGTCGACAGGGCCGTGGGGCTTTCTTT	CASSRQGRGAFF